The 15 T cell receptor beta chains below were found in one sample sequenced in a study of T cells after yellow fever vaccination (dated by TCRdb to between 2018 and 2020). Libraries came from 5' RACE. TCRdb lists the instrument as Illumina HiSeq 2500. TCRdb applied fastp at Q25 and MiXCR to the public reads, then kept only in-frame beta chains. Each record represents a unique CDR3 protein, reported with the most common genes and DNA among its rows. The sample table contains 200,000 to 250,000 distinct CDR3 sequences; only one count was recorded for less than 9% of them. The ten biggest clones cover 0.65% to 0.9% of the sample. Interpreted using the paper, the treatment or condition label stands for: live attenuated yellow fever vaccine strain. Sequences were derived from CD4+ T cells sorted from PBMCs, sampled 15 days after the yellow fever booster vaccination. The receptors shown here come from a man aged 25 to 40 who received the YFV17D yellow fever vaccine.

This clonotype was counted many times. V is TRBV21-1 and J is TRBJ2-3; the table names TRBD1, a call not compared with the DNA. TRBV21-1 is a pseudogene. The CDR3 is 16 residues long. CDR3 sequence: CASSAGPSMGTDTQYF. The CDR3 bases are TGTGCCAGCTCCGCCGGTCCCAGTATGGGGACAGATACGCAGTATTTT.

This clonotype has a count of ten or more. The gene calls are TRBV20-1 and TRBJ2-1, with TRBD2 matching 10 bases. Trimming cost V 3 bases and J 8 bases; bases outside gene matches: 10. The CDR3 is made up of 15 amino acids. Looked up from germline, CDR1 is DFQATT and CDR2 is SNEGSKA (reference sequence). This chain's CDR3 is CSASLPLAGSYEQFF. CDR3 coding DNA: TGCAGTGCTAGTTTGCCACTAGCGGGAAGCTATGAGCAGTTCTTC.

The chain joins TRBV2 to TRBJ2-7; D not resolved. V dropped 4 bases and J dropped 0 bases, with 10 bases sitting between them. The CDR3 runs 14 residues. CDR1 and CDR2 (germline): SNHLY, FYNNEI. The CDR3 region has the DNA TGTGCCAGCAGTGTCTCCCTGGACTCCTACGAGCAGTACTTC. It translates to CASSVSLDSYEQYF.

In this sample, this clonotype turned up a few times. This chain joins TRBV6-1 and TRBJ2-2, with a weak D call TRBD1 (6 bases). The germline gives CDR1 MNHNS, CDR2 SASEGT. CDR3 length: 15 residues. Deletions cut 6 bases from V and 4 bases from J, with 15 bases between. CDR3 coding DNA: TGTGCCAGCAGAGGGGGAGCTATCTTCACCGGGGAGCTGTTTTTT. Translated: CASRGGAIFTGELFF.

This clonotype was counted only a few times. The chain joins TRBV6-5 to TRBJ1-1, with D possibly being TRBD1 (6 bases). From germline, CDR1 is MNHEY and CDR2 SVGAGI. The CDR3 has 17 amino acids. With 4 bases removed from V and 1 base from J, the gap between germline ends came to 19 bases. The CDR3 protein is CASSFGTVGAGNTEAFF. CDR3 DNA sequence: TGTGCCAGCAGTTTTGGAACAGTGGGGGCTGGGAACACTGAAGCTTTCTTT.

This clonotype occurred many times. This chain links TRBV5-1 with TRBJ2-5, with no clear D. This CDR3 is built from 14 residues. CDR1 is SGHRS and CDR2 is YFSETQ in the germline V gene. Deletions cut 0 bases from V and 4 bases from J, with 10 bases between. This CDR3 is CASSLAGVRETQYF. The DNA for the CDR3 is TGCGCCAGCAGCTTGGCTGGAGTCCGAGAGACCCAGTACTTC.

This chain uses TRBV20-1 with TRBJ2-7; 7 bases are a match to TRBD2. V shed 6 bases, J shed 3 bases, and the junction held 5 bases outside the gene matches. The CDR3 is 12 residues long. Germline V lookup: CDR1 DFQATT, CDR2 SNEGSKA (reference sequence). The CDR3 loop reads CSAQAGRYEQYF. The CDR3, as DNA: TGCAGTGCCCAAGCGGGGCGCTACGAGCAGTACTTC.

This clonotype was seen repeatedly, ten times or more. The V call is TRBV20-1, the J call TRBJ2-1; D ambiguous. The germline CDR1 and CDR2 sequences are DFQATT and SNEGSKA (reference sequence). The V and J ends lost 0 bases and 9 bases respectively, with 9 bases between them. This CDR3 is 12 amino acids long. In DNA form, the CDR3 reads TGCAGTGCTAGAGAACACGGCGGTGAGCAGTTCTTC. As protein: CSAREHGGEQFF.

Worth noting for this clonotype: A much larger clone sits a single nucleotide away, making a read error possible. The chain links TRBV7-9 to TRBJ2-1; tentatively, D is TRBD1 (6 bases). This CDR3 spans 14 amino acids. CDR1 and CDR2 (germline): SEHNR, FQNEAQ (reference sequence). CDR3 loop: CASSSRGSYNEQSF. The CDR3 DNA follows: TGTGCCAGCAGTTCCAGGGGCTCCTACAATGAGCAGTCCTTC.

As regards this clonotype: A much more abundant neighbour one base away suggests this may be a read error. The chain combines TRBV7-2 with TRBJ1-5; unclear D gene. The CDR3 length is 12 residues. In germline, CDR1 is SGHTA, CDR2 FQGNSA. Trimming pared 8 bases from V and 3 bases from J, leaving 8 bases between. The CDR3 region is CASGRPNQPQHF. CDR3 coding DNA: TGTGCCAGCGGCAGACCCAATCAGCCCCAGCATTTT.

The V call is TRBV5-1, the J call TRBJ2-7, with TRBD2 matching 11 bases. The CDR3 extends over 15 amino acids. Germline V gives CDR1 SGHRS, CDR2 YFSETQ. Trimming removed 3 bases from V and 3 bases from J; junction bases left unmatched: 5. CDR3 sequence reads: CASSSALAGGYEQYF. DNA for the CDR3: TGCGCCAGCAGCTCCGCGCTAGCGGGAGGCTACGAGCAGTACTTC.

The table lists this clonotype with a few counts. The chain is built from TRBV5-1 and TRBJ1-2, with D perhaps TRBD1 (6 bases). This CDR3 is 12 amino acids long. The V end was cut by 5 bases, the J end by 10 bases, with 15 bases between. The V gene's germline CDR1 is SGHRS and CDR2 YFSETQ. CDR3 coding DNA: TGCGCCAGCAGGGAAGGACAGTCGGACTACACCTTC. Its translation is CASREGQSDYTF.

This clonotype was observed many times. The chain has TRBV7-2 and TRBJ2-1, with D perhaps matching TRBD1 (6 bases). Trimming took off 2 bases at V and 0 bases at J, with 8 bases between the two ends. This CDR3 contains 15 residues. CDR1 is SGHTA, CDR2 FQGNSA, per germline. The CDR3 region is CASSLLQGSYNEQFF. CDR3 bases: TGTGCCAGCAGCTTATTACAGGGCTCCTACAATGAGCAGTTCTTC.

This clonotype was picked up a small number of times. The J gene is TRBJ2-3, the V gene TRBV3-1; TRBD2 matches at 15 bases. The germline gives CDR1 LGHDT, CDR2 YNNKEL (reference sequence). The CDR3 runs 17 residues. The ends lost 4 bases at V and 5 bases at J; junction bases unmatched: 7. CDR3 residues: CASSPLGLAGGGDTQYF. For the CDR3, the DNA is TGTGCCAGCAGCCCCTTGGGACTAGCGGGAGGTGGAGATACGCAGTATTTT.

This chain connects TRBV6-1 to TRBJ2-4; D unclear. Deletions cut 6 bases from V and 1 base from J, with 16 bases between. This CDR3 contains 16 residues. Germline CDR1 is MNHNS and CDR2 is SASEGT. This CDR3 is CASSPPFGGAKNIQYF. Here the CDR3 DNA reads TGTGCCAGCAGCCCCCCCTTTGGCGGCGCCAAAAACATTCAGTACTTC.